These 13 T cell receptor beta chains were all obtained from the same sample, sequenced in a study of T cells in Graves' hyperthyroidism and ophthalmopathy. The source material, RNA transcripts, was used to amplify TCR beta CDR3 regions. The study used the HTBI primer set for a first-round RT-PCR of the TCR CDR3. A single record per CDR3 protein comes from TCRdb applying MiXCR to the multiplex PCR reads. The sample yields under 300,000 distinct CDR3 sequences, 25% to 30% seen once. Sequencing input: blood. Every receptor here comes from a man between 40 and 49 years old with Graves' hyperthyroidism that later progressed to Graves' ophthalmopathy.

In this sample, this clonotype turned up many times. This chain joins TRBV6-5 and TRBJ2-2, with D perhaps matching TRBD2 (6 bases). The germline CDR1 and CDR2 sequences are MNHEY and SVGAGI. Deletions cut 10 bases from V and 5 bases from J, with 17 bases between. There are 14 residues in the CDR3. CDR3 nucleotide sequence: TGTGCCATGAAGGACTCGGGAGAAACCGGGGAGCTGTTTTTT. Its translation: CAMKDSGETGELFF.

This clonotype came up once. J is TRBJ2-5 and V is TRBV6-2 or TRBV6-3; D gene unclear. Germline CDR1 and CDR2: MNHEY and SVGEGT. CDR3 length: 15 residues. V was shortened by 7 bases and J by 3 bases, with 18 bases between the two germline ends. This CDR3 is CASTPLRGAEETQYF. CDR3 bases: TGTGCCAGCACCCCCCTGCGAGGAGCCGAAGAGACCCAGTACTTC.

Many counts were recorded for this clonotype. The rearrangement links TRBV5-1 to TRBJ2-7; D may match TRBD1 or TRBD2 (6 bases each). This CDR3 is built from 14 residues. The ends were cut back, 2 bases at V and 3 bases at J, with 12 bases in the middle. Germline V gives CDR1 SGHRS, CDR2 YFSETQ. The CDR3 DNA reads TGCGCCAGCAGCTTTGACAGGACTAACTACGAGCAGTACTTC. This gives the protein CASSFDRTNYEQYF.

There are many counts of this clonotype. The genes are TRBV6-1 and TRBJ2-5; the D gene is possibly TRBD2 (5 bases). Trimming removed 4 bases at V and 7 bases at J, with 13 bases between. Per the germline V gene, CDR1 is MNHNS and CDR2 is SASEGT. CDR3 size: 13 residues. This CDR3 is CASSATIEGTQYF. CDR3 nucleotide sequence: TGTGCCAGCAGTGCCACAATCGAGGGGACCCAGTACTTC.

In its sample, this clonotype was seen once. The rearrangement links TRBV12-3 or TRBV12-4 to TRBJ2-7, with 7 bases identical to TRBD2. With V trimmed by 0 bases and J by 3 bases, 11 bases remained unmatched. CDR3 size: 17 residues. The CDR3 region has the DNA TGTGCCAGCAGTTTAGCAGTGGGCGGGAGCGGAGGCTACGAGCAGTACTTC. Protein: CASSLAVGGSGGYEQYF.

Ten or more counts support this clonotype. The chain recombines TRBV20-1 with TRBJ1-6, with a weak D call TRBD1 (6 bases). Germline V lookup: CDR1 DFQATT, CDR2 SNEGSKA (reference sequence). The CDR3 totals 13 residues. CDR3 DNA: TGCAGCGGCCTACGACAGGTTAATTCACCCCTCCACTTT. It is translated as CSGLRQVNSPLHF.

This clonotype was seen more than once but under ten times. This rearrangement joins TRBV20-1 to TRBJ2-5, with TRBD2 identical over 11 bases. Germline values: CDR1 DFQATT, CDR2 SNEGSKA (reference sequence). Trimming at V came to 0 bases and at J to 5 bases, leaving 8 bases not matched to a gene. The CDR3 length is 16 residues. CDR3 bases: TGCAGTGCTAGAGATTTACTAGCGGGAGATCTTGAGACCCAGTACTTC. Translated: CSARDLLAGDLETQYF.

This clonotype was observed a few times. In DNA, the CDR3 is TGCAGTGCTAGAGCTCCGGACAGGGGTCAAGAGACCCAGTACTTC. Encoded protein: CSARAPDRGQETQYF. V usage is TRBV20-1 and J usage is TRBJ2-5; 9 nucleotides match TRBD1. This CDR3 contains 15 residues. V lost 1 base to trimming and J lost 2 bases; unmatched junction nucleotides: 5. CDR1 is DFQATT, CDR2 SNEGSKA, per germline (reference sequence).

This clonotype was counted a few times. V gene TRBV6-8 combines with J gene TRBJ2-7; TRBD2 agrees at 9 bases. V was clipped by 7 bases and J by 4 bases; unmatched bases: 8. The CDR3 has 14 amino acids. Germline values: CDR1 MNHGY, CDR2 SAAAGT. This chain's CDR3 is CASTAIAGVYEQYF. The CDR3, as DNA: TGTGCCAGCACAGCCATAGCGGGAGTTTACGAGCAGTACTTC.

This clonotype was found many times. The rearrangement joins TRBV7-2 to TRBJ2-7; no firm D call. Trimming took 0 bases from V and 2 from J, leaving 8 bases between them. CDR1 is SGHTA, CDR2 FQGNSA, per germline. The CDR3 runs to 14 residues. DNA of the CDR3: TGTGCCAGCAGCTTAGCCCGCACTACCTACGAGCAGTACTTC. Translated: CASSLARTTYEQYF. The full variable domain, its missing parts supplied by reference TRBV7-2 and TRBJ2-7, is GAGVSQSPSNKVTEKGKDVELRCDPISGHTALYWYRQSLGQGLEFLIYFQGNSAPDKSGLPSDRFSAERTGGSVSTLTIQRTQQEDSAVYLCASSLARTTYEQYFGPGTRLTVT.

This clonotype appeared many times. The V call is TRBV6-2 or TRBV6-3, the J call TRBJ2-5, with a weak D call TRBD1 (6 bases). The germline V gene has CDR1 MNHEY and CDR2 SVGEGT. The CDR3 is made up of 13 amino acids. V lost 6 bases, J lost 4 bases, and 12 bases lay in between. The CDR3 nucleotides read TGTGCCAGCAGGCCGACAGGTGGAGAGACCCAGTACTTC. Translating it yields CASRPTGGETQYF.

At least ten counts were recorded for this clonotype. The chain joins TRBV2 to TRBJ1-2, with D hard to call. Germline V lookup: CDR1 SNHLY, CDR2 FYNNEI. CDR3 length: 14 amino acids. Trimming removed 2 bases from V and 4 bases from J, with 11 bases in between. This CDR3 is CASSESPGSYGYTF. In DNA, the CDR3 is TGTGCCAGCAGTGAATCTCCTGGGTCCTATGGCTACACCTTC.

This clonotype was seen at least ten times. The chain employs TRBV25-1 and TRBJ2-7; D is possibly TRBD2 (6 bases). The CDR3 is made up of 14 amino acids. The germline V gene encodes CDR1 MGHDK and CDR2 SYGVNS. V lost 2 bases and J lost 6, with 14 bases in between. CDR3 bases: TGTGCCAGCAGTGAAACCCACCGGACTACCGAGCAGTACTTC. Its translation is CASSETHRTTEQYF.